The sequence of this T cell receptor beta chain was determined in a study of shared clonotypes between healthy human individuals (dated by TCRdb to between 2020 and 2021). For the wider study: A couple of women and a few men aged 18 to 49 years were included in the cohort. For each donor, CD4 naive and CD4 memory were each given three plates, CD8 naive was given two plates, and CD8 memory was given one plate. To estimate repertoire size and how much clonotype sharing occurs between individuals, the study deeply sequenced the blood TCR repertoires of about five healthy adults. Libraries were prepared and TCR repertoires were sequenced by different laboratories using diverse techniques, in order to increase sequencing depth and limit assay-specific biases. Per donor, leukapheresis produced somewhere between about 0.9 and 9.5 billion PBMCs.

This clone was seen only once. The target of this receptor is not known. One base away there is no much larger clone; base qualities are not given. In the same sample, other DNA sequences code for this CDR3. Using the deep immunoSEQ assay, multiplex PCR amplified TCR CDR3 regions from genomic DNA. Extracted genomic DNA from each cell subset was spread evenly across all wells of several immunoSEQ 96-well plates, with each plate serving as a replicate. For sorted subsets, about 200 ng genomic DNA, equal to 25,000 to 35,000 T cell genomes, was loaded into each replicate PCR. Purified libraries were measured with a Qubit 3.0 fluorometer, size-checked on a Bioanalyzer 2100, and measured again with the KAPA Library Quantification kit. Every immunoSEQ 96-well plate was sequenced on a separate single-read 150-cycle Illumina NextSeq 550 flow cell. As for how the authors treated the data: Because the immunoSEQ output included only junctional sequences and no quality scores, the filtering could not be the same as the filtering used for full-length reads. Sequences were annotated with PyIR, a Python wrapper for IgBLAST v1.9, and V/J genes and CDR3 were assigned using IMGT germline references. Any read was removed if the V/J assignment was weak (E-value above 1e-6), the CDR3 was missing, or the read contained stop codons, out-of-frame junctions, or ambiguous translated residues. V3J clonotypes were defined as sequences sharing the same inferred V gene, J gene, and CDR3 amino acid sequence. To compute the percentage overlap between repertoires, the number of shared unique clonotypes was divided by the size of the smaller repertoire. Three approaches were used to assess repertoire richness: RTK rarefaction, the Chao1 estimator, and Recon v2.1 estimates of unobserved clonotypes. For all TCRbeta clonotypes obtained by the gDNA method from a few donors, generation probabilities were computed with OLGA. TCRdb limited this immuneACCESS table to in-frame rearrangements with V and J called. A share of clones is missing; checked studies link under half to unresolved V genes, and the rest is unexplained. V and J calls and clone size are those listed in that table; D and trimming were worked out from the DNA. The sample data list approximately 650,000 clones, and around 95% of these were observed just once. The ten largest clones add up to 0.11% of the sample.

The full study reports these points: Rarefaction of sorted-subset datasets indicated incomplete sequencing despite the large sequencing depth. The small number of donors limited the genetic and exposure-history diversity represented. Compared with non-shared clonotypes, clonotypes shared by all four sorted-subset donors had higher generation probabilities. Larger estimated clonotype richness was generally found for naive subsets than for memory subsets. Based on pairwise subsampling, the degree of clonotype sharing among donors was expected to be affected by sequencing depth. When several donors were compared, the shared fraction of clonotypes was 5% to 6.5% for naive CD4, 3.5% to 4% for naive CD8, more than 2% for memory CD4, and 0.4% for memory CD8. Sampling was restricted to blood, and TCR repertoires in tissue are likely to differ from TCR repertoires in blood.

CD8 naive samples consisted of CD45RO-negative cells that were positively selected for CCR7, yielding a CD45RA+CCR7+ population without TemRA cells. Donors were healthy HIV-negative adults with no recently reported acute infections or vaccinations. Only Caucasian adults living in Nashville, Tennessee, USA were represented among the donors. Blood was collected by leukapheresis, and PBMCs were isolated by Ficoll-Histopaque density gradient centrifugation and then cryopreserved in liquid nitrogen vapor phase. Analytical flow cytometry was used to check the purity and quantity of every magnetically sorted T cell population. From each sorted fraction, genomic DNA was isolated and quantified by UV absorbance on a Nanodrop 2000c. Inclusive of the bounding cysteine and phenylalanine, the CDR3 is 11 residues long. Solely the CDR3 DNA is kept, with 33 bases framed from the first base. Trimming costs V 3 bases and J 4 bases, and their ends lie 4 bases apart. The germline V gene sets CDR1 to MDHEN and CDR2 to SYDVKM.

This receptor was obtained from a woman aged 25-40 years in good health. The chain is encoded by TRBV28 joined to TRBJ2-7; the D gene remains uncertain. The specimen was naive CD8+ T cells sorted from blood. The sample's cell subset or site label, in plain terms: CD45RA+CCR7+. The DNA reads TGTGCCAGCAGTTTTCGGTACGAGCAGTACTTC. It specifies CASSFRYEQYF. The reference TRBV28 and TRBJ2-7 proteins fill in what lies around the CDR3, so the full variable domain reads DVKVTQSSRYLVKRTGEKVFLECVQDMDHENMFWYRQDPGLGLRLIYFSYDVKMKEKGDIPEGYSVSREKKERFSLILESASTNQTSMYLCASSFRYEQYFGPGTRLTVT.